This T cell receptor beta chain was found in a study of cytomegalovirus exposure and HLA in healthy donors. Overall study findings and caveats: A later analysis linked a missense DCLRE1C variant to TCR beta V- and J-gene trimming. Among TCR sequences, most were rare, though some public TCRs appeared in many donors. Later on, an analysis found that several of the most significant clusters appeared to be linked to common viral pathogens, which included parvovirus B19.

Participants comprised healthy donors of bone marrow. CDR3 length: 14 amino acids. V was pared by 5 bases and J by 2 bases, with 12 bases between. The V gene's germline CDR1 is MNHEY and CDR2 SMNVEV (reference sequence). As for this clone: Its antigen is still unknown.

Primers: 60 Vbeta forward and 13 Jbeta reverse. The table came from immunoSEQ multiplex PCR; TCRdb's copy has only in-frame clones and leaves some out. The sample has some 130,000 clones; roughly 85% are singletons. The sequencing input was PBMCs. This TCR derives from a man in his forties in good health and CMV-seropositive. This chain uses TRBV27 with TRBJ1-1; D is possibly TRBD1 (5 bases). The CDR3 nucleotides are TGTGCCAGCAGTGCCCGGGGGTACAACACTGAAGCTTTCTTT. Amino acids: CASSARGYNTEAFF.